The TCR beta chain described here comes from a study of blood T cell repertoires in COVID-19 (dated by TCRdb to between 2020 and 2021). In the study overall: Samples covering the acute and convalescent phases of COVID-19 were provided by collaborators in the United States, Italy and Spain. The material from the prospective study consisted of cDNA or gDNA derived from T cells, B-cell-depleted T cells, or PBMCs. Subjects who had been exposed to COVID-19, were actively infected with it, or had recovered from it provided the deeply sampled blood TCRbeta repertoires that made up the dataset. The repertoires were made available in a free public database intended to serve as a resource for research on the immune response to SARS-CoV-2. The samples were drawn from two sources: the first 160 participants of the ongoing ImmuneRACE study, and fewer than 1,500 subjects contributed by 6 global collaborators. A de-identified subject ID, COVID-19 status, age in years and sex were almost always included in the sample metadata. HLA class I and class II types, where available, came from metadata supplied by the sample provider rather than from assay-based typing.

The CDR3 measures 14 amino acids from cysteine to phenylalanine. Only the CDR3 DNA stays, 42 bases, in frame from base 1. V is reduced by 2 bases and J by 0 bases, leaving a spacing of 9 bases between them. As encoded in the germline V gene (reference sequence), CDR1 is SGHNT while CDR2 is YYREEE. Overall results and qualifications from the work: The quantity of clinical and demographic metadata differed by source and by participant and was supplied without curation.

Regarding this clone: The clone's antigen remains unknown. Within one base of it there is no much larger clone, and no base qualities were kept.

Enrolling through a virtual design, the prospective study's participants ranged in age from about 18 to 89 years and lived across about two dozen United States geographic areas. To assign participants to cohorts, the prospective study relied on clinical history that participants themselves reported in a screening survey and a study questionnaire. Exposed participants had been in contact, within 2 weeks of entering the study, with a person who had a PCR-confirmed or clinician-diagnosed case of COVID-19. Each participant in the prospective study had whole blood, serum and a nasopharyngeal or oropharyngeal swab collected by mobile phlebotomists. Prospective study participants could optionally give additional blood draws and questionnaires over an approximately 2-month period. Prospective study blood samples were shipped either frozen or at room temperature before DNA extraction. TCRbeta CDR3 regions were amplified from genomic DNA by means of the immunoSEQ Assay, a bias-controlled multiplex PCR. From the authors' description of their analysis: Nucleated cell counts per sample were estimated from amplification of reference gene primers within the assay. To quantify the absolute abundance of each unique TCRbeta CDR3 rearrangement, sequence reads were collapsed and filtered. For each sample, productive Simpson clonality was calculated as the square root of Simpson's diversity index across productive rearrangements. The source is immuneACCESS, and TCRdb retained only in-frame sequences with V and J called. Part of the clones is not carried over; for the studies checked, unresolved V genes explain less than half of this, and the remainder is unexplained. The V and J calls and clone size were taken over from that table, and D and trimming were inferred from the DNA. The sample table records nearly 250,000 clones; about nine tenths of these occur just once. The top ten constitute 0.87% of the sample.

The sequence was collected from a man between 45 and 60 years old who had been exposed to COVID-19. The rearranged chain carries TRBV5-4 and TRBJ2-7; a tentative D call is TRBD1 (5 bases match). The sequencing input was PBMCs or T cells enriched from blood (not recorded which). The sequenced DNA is TGTGCCAGCAGCTTTCAGGGCCGCTCCTACGAGCAGTACTTC. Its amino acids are CASSFQGRSYEQYF.